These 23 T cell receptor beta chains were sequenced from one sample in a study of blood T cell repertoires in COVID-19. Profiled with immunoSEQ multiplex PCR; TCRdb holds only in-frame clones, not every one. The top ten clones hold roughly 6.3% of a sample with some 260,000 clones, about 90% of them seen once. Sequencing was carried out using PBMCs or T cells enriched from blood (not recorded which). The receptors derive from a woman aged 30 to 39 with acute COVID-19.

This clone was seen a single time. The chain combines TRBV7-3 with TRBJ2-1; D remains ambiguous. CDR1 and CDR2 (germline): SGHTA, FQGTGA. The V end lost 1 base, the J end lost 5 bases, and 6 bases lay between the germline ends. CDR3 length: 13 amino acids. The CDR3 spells CASSLSRDNEQFF. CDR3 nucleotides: TGTGCCAGCAGCTTAAGTCGCGACAATGAGCAGTTCTTC.

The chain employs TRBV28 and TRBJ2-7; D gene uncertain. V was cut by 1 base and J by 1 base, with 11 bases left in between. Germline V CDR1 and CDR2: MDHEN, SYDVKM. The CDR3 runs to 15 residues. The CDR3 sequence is CASSLSTKYSYEQYF. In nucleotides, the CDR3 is TGTGCCAGCAGTTTATCTACTAAGTATTCCTACGAGCAGTACTTC. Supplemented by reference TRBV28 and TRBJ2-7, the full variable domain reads DVKVTQSSRYLVKRTGEKVFLECVQDMDHENMFWYRQDPGLGLRLIYFSYDVKMKEKGDIPEGYSVSREKKERFSLILESASTNQTSMYLCASSLSTKYSYEQYFGPGTRLTVT.

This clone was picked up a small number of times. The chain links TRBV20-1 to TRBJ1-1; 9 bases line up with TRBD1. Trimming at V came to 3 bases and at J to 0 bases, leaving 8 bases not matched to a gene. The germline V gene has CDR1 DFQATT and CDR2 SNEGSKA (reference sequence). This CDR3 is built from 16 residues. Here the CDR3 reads CSASSDRGVMNTEAFF. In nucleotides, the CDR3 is TGCAGTGCTAGTTCAGACAGGGGGGTAATGAACACTGAAGCTTTCTTT.

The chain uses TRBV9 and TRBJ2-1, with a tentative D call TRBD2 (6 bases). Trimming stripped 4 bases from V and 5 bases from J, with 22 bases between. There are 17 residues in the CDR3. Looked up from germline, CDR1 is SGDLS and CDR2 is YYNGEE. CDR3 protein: CASSSPGRDRSDNEQFF. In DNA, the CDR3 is TGTGCCAGCAGCTCTCCCGGGCGGGATCGGTCCGACAATGAGCAGTTCTTC.

CDR3 sequence: CASRPPGGGETQYF. CDR3 coding DNA: TGTGCCAGCAGACCGCCAGGGGGCGGGGAGACCCAGTACTTC. The rearrangement joins TRBV5-4 to TRBJ2-5; 8 nucleotides agree with TRBD1. Germline lookup yields CDR1 SGHNT and CDR2 YYREEE (reference sequence). With 5 bases clipped from V and 5 bases from J, the junction kept 8 bases outside the gene matches. CDR3 length equals 14 residues.

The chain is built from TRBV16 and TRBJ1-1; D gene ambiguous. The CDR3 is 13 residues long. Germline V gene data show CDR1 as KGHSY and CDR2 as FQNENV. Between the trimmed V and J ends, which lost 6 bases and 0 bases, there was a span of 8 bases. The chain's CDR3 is CASSLGLNTEAFF. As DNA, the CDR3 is TGTGCCAGCAGTCTCGGGTTGAACACTGAAGCTTTCTTT.

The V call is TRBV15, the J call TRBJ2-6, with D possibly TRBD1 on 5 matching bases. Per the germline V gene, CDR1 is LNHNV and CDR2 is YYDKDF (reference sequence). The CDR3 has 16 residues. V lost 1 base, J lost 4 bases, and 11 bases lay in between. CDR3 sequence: CATSRAKGSGANVLTF. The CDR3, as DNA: TGTGCCACCAGCAGAGCCAAGGGGTCCGGGGCCAACGTCCTGACTTTC.

CDR3 protein: CSVVAPRDYNEQFF. DNA of the CDR3: TGCAGCGTTGTCGCCCCCCGGGACTACAATGAGCAGTTCTTC. The chain employs TRBV29-1 and TRBJ2-1; D might be TRBD2 (5 bases). The germline CDR1 and CDR2 sequences are SQVTM and ANQGSEA. The CDR3 runs to 14 residues. V was clipped by 4 bases and J by 3 bases, with 13 bases between them.

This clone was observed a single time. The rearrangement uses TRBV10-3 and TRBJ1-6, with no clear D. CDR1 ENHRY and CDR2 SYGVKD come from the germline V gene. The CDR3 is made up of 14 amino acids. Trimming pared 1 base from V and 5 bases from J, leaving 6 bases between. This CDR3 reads CAISEYGDNSPLHF. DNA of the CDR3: TGTGCCATCAGTGAGTATGGAGATAATTCACCCCTCCACTTT.

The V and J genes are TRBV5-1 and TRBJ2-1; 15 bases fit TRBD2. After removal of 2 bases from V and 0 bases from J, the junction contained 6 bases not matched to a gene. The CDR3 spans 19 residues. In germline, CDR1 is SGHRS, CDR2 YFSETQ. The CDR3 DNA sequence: TGCGCCAGCAGCTTACTCGGGACTAGCGGGAGGAGCTCCTACAATGAGCAGTTCTTC. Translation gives CASSLLGTSGRSSYNEQFF.

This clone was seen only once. CDR3 protein: CASSEPGEGEQFF. The CDR3 region has the DNA TGTGCCAGCAGTGAACCCGGGGAAGGTGAGCAGTTCTTC. This chain joins TRBV2 and TRBJ2-1; perhaps TRBD2 as D (5 bases). Germline V lookup: CDR1 SNHLY, CDR2 FYNNEI. The CDR3 is 13 amino acids. V was pared by 2 bases and J by 9 bases, with 11 bases between.

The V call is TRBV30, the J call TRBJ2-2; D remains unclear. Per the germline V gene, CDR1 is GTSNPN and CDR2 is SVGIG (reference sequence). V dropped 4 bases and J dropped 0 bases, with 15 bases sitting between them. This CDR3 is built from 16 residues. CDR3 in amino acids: CAWIYGRLSNTGELFF. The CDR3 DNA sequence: TGTGCCTGGATCTACGGAAGACTGTCGAACACCGGGGAGCTGTTTTTT.

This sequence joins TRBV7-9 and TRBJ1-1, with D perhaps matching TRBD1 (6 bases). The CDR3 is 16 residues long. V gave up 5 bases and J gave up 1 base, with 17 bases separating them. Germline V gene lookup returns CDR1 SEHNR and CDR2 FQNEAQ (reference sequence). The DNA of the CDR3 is TGTGCCAGCAGCATTATAGCTTTCAGGGGGAACACTGAAGCTTTCTTT. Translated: CASSIIAFRGNTEAFF. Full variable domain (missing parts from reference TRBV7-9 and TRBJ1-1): DTGVSQNPRHKITKRGQNVTFRCDPISEHNRLYWYRQTLGQGPEFLTYFQNEAQLEKSRLLSDRFSAERPKGSFSTLEIQRTEQGDSAMYLCASSIIAFRGNTEAFFGQGTRLTVV.

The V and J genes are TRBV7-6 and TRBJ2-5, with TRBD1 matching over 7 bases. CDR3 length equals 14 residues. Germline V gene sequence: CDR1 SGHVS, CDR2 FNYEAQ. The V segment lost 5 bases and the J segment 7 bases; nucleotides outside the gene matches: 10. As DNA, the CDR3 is TGTGCCAGCAGCACCCGCCAGGGGGTCTGGACCCAGTACTTC. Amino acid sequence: CASSTRQGVWTQYF. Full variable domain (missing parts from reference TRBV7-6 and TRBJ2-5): GAGVSQSPRYKVTKRGQDVALRCDPISGHVSLYWYRQALGQGPEFLTYFNYEAQQDKSGLPNDRFSAERPEGSISTLTIQRTEQRDSAMYRCASSTRQGVWTQYFGPGTRLLVL.

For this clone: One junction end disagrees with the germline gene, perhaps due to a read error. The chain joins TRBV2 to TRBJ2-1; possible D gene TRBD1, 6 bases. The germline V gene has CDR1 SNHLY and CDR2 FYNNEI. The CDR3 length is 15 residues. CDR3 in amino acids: CASGEGHGGSDEQFF. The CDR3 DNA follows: TGTGCCAGCGGTGAGGGACATGGCGGTTCGGATGAGCAGTTCTTC.

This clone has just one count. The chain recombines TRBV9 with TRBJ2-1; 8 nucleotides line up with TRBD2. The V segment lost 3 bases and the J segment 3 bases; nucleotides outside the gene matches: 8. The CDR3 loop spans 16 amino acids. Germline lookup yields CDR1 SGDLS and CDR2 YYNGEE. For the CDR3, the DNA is TGTGCCAGCAGCGCCAATCCCGGGACTAGCTACAATGAGCAGTTCTTC. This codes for CASSANPGTSYNEQFF.

CDR3 region: CASTGTSGKSSYEQYF. The CDR3 nucleotides are TGTGCCAGCACCGGGACTAGCGGAAAGAGCTCCTACGAGCAGTACTTC. This chain joins TRBV5-6 and TRBJ2-7, with 11 bases lining up with TRBD2. The V and J ends lost 6 bases and 0 bases, in that order; junction bases with no gene match: 8. The germline V gene has CDR1 SGHDT and CDR2 YYEEEE. The CDR3 length is 16 residues.

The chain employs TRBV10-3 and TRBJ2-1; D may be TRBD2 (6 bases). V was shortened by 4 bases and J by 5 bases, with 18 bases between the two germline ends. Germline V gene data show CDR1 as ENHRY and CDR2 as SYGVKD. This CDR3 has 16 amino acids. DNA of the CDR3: TGTGCCATCAGTGCCAGGGAGGAAGGTGGGGACAATGAGCAGTTCTTC. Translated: CAISAREEGGDNEQFF.

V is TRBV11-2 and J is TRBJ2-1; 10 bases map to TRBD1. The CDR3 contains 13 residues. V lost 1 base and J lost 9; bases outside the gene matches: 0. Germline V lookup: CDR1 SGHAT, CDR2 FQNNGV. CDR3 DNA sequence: TGTGCCAGCAGCTTAGGGACAGGGGGTGAGCAGTTCTTC. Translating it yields CASSLGTGGEQFF.

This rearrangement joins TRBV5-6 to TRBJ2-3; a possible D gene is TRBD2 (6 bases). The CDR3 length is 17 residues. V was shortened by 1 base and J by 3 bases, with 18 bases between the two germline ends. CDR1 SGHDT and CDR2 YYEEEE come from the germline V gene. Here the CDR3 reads CASSLLSHRLGTDTQYF. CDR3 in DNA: TGTGCCAGCAGCTTGCTGTCCCACAGACTAGGGACAGATACGCAGTATTTT.

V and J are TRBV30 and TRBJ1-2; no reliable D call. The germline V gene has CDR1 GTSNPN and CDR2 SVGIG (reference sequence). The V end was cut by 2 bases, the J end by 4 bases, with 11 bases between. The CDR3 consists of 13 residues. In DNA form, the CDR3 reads TGTGCCTGGAGTACTAGGTTTCTCTATGGCTACACCTTC. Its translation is CAWSTRFLYGYTF.

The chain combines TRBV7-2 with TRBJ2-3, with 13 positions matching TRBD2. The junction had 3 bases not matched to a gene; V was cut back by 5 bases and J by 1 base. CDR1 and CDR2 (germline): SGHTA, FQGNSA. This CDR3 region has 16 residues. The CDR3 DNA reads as TGTGCCAGCAGCCTAACTAGCGGGAGGGGCACAGATACGCAGTATTTT. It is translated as CASSLTSGRGTDTQYF.

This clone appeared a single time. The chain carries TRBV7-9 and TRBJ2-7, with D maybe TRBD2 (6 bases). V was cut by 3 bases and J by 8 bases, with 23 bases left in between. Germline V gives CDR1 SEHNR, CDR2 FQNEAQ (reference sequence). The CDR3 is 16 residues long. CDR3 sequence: CASSFKVVGLEDQQYF. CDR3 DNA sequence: TGTGCCAGCAGCTTTAAGGTAGTGGGACTGGAGGACCAGCAGTACTTC.